A single sample gave rise to the 5 T cell receptor beta chains below, sequenced in a study of T cells after somatic rescue of genetic block. This table comes from immunoSEQ multiplex PCR, and its TCRdb copy is limited to in-frame clones, with some not included. The sample has 9,500 to 15,000 clones, 65% to 85% seen once. Input material: peripheral blood mononuclear cells (PBMCs). Receptors were obtained from a boy aged 5-17 years.

The V and J genes are TRBV5-5 and TRBJ1-2; maybe TRBD1 (5 bases). CDR1 SGHKS and CDR2 YYEKEE come from the germline V gene (reference sequence). This CDR3 contains 16 residues. The V gene lost 3 bases and the J gene lost 4 bases, with 19 bases spanning the gap. The chain's CDR3 is CASSSRGQGRLYGYTF. As DNA, the CDR3 is TGTGCCAGCAGCTCCCGTGGGCAGGGTCGACTCTATGGCTACACCTTC.

Judged by abundance, this clone is medium-sized. CDR3 loop: CASSLTGTHQPQHF. The CDR3 nucleotides read TGTGCCAGCAGCTTGACAGGCACTCATCAGCCCCAGCATTTT. V is TRBV5-6 and J is TRBJ1-5, with a tentative D call TRBD1 (5 bases). This CDR3 region has 14 residues. The germline V gene encodes CDR1 SGHDT and CDR2 YYEEEE. V was clipped by 1 base and J by 5 bases, with 10 bases between them.

The rearrangement links TRBV9 to TRBJ2-5, with TRBD1 identical over 9 bases. The germline V gene has CDR1 SGDLS and CDR2 YYNGEE. The CDR3 is 15 amino acids. Trimming cost V 0 bases and J 5 bases; bases outside gene matches: 5. The CDR3 DNA reads TGTGCCAGCAGCGTAGAGGGACAGGGATGGGAGACCCAGTACTTC. This encodes CASSVEGQGWETQYF.

V gene TRBV29-1 combines with J gene TRBJ1-3; 8 nucleotides match TRBD1. CDR1 is SQVTM and CDR2 is ANQGSEA in the germline V gene. The CDR3 totals 18 residues. V lost 4 bases, J lost 1 base, and 15 bases stayed unmatched. The CDR3 loop reads CSVAPLTGAKTSGNTIYF. CDR3 nucleotide sequence: TGCAGCGTTGCCCCCCTGACAGGGGCGAAAACGTCTGGAAACACCATATATTTT.

J is TRBJ1-2 and V is TRBV6-6; D remains ambiguous. CDR1 is MNHNY and CDR2 is SVGAGI in the germline V gene (reference sequence). V dropped 7 bases and J dropped 2 bases, with 5 bases sitting between them. This CDR3 is 11 amino acids long. CDR3 coding DNA: TGTGCCAGCAACGGAAACTATGGCTACACCTTC. It codes for CASNGNYGYTF.